This TCR beta chain derives from a study of resident and recirculating memory T cells in vitiligo. Sequencing used immunoSEQ multiplex PCR; TCRdb keeps in-frame clones, though not all of them. In the table there are 65,000 to 80,000 clones, about 91% of which are singletons. The CDR3 sequence is 17 residues long. CDR1 and CDR2 from the germline V gene are MDHEN and SYDVKM. Trimming shortened V by 5 bases and J by 0 bases, and 17 bases separated the two germline ends. This chain uses TRBV28 with TRBJ2-4; TRBD2 is a possible D gene (6 bases). The material sequenced was blood. The sequence was collected from a male donor with vitiligo. The CDR3, as DNA: TGTGCCAGCAGTCCGTCGGAGGGGCCCCTAGCCAAAAACATTCAGTACTTC. It translates to CASSPSEGPLAKNIQYF.